This TCR beta chain was observed in a study of shared clonotypes between healthy human individuals. V lost 1 base, J lost 1 base, and 11 bases lay in between. The CDR3 runs to 15 residues. Germline V gene lookup returns CDR1 SGHRS and CDR2 YFSETQ. Using immunoSEQ multiplex PCR, the repertoire was profiled, and TCRdb retains in-frame clones only, with some absent. In the table there are some 2.3 million clones, approximately 93% of which are singletons. This chain connects TRBV5-1 to TRBJ1-1; D may be TRBD1 (6 bases). The clonotype comes from a man between 18 and 29 years old in good health. Some clones in this sample may be carry-over from other donors' samples. The sequencing sample was made of naive CD4+ T cells from PBMCs. As for subset: CD45RA+ positively selected. The CDR3 DNA reads as TGCGCCAGCAGCTTGCAGGGGCCATCGAACACTGAAGCTTTCTTT. It specifies CASSLQGPSNTEAFF.